These 17 T cell receptor beta chains were all obtained from the same sample, sequenced in a study of tumor-infiltrating lymphocytes in primary liver carcinoma (dated by TCRdb to the late 2010s). Total RNA and DNA were co-extracted from about 19-30 mg of bulk tissue with the AllPrep DNA/RNA mini kit, without cell sorting. Instrument used: Illumina HiSeq 2500. TCRbeta-specific cDNA was reverse-transcribed from 500 ng total RNA using a constant-region primer and ProtoScript II reverse transcriptase. TCRbeta libraries were built with three nested multiplex PCR rounds, a slightly modified ARM-PCR procedure. Each of the first two PCR rounds ran for about 11 cycles using multiplex TRBV1-TRBV30 forward primers together with a Cbeta reverse primer. TCRdb reworked the public reads: Q25 trimming with fastp, MiXCR clone assembly, productive beta chains retained. Records with the same CDR3 protein are collapsed into one entry carrying the most frequent genes and DNA. A total of 25,000 to 35,000 distinct CDR3 sequences appear in this sample, roughly four fifths of them only once. The top ten clonotypes cover over 30% of the sample.

The sequencing input was liver tumor tissue from sampling region 5. Sample cell subset or site, as interpreted from the label and publication: tumor region T5, tumor centre. The receptors come from a man in his forties with primary liver carcinoma and hepatitis B virus infection.

Concerning this clonotype: Germline is not matched at one junction end, which may reflect a read error. The V call is TRBV4-1, the J call TRBJ2-7; D not resolved. CDR3 size: 13 residues. Germline V gene sequence: CDR1 MGHRA, CDR2 YSYEKL. CDR3 amino acids: CAGSLGRWYEQYF. In DNA, the CDR3 is TGCGCCGGCAGTCTGGGCCGTTGGTACGAGCAGTACTTC.

Notes on this clonotype: Since no conserved phenylalanine or tryptophan closes the CDR3, a read error is the likely cause. No DNA is shown, since the ends of the CDR3 on it are uncertain; the CDR3 is the one TCRdb lists. J is TRBJ2-3 and V is TRBV4-3. The V gene's germline CDR1 is LGHNA and CDR2 YSLEER. The CDR3 length is 12 residues, termini included. CDR3 in amino acids: CASSHETDTQYL.

The chain uses TRBV4-2 and TRBJ1-5; D gene uncertain. There are 14 residues in the CDR3. Germline-derived CDR1 and CDR2 are LGHNA and YNFKEQ. This CDR3 is CVSSQGLDWQPQHF. For the CDR3, the DNA is TGTGTAAGCAGCCAAGGACTTGATTGGCAGCCCCAGCATTTT.

Concerning this clonotype: The junction departs from the called germline gene at one end, perhaps through a read error. The rearrangement uses TRBV11-1 and TRBJ1-1, with D perhaps TRBD1 (5 bases). The germline V gene has CDR1 SGHAT and CDR2 FQDESV (reference sequence). This CDR3 contains 13 residues. CDR3 in DNA: TGTGCCAGCAGTCGCCAGGTGAACACTGGGGCTTACTTT. Amino acid sequence: CASSRQVNTGAYF.

Turning to this clonotype: A much larger clone is a single base away; this may be a read error. The V call is TRBV7-3, the J call TRBJ1-2; no reliable D call. The CDR3 sequence is 13 residues long. V lost 7 bases to trimming and J lost 7 bases, with 16 bases between them. Germline-derived CDR1 and CDR2 are SGHTA and FQGTGA. DNA of the CDR3: TGTGCCAGCAACCCCTTCCCCTCGAGTGGCTACACCTTC. As protein: CASNPFPSSGYTF.

Concerning this clonotype itself: This may arise from a read error, as a much more abundant clone is one base away. As the CDR3 is not closed by the conserved phenylalanine or tryptophan, this likely results from a read error. CDR3 sequence: CASSLGGINSPLHI. In DNA, the CDR3 is TGTGCCAGCAGTTTAGGGGGGATTAATTCACCCCTCCACATT. V usage is TRBV28 and J usage is TRBJ1-6; the D gene is possibly TRBD1 (5 bases). With 2 bases removed from V and 6 bases from J, the gap between germline ends came to 8 bases. The CDR3 covers 14 residues. The germline gives CDR1 MDHEN, CDR2 SYDVKM.

As to this clonotype: Since no conserved phenylalanine or tryptophan closes the CDR3, a read error is the likely cause. This chain links TRBV6-2 or TRBV6-3 with TRBJ2-4, with D perhaps TRBD2 (5 bases). The V end was cut by 2 bases, the J end by 5 bases, with 16 bases between. The CDR3 runs to 16 residues. Germline V gene sequence: CDR1 MNHEY, CDR2 SVGEGT. CDR3 amino acids: CASSYSLARAQNIQYL. In DNA, the CDR3 is TGTGCCAGCAGTTACAGTCTAGCTAGGGCCCAAAACATTCAGTACCTC.

V and J are TRBV6-5 and TRBJ1-1; D remains unclear. Germline values: CDR1 MNHEY, CDR2 SVGAGI. This CDR3 contains 14 residues. V lost 7 bases to trimming and J lost 6 bases, with 18 bases between them. The CDR3 DNA is TGTGCCAGCATTCTTGACGGGGTTAGATCTGAAGCTTTCTTT. As protein: CASILDGVRSEAFF.

A remark on this clonotype: Because the CDR3 is missing its conserved closing phenylalanine or tryptophan, this is likely a read error. The chain links TRBV6-6 to TRBJ2-5; D uncertain. Germline CDR1 is MNHNY and CDR2 is SVGAGI (reference sequence). The CDR3 runs 14 residues. In nucleotides, the CDR3 is TGTGCCAACAGTTACCAATGGCAGGAAGAGACCCAGTACTCC. This gives the protein CANSYQWQEETQYS.

This clonotype was detected many times. The chain uses TRBV12-3 or TRBV12-4 and TRBJ1-1; D is unresolved. The CDR3 loop spans 12 amino acids. The ends were cut back, 5 bases at V and 2 bases at J, with 6 bases in the middle. CDR3 in amino acids: CASSPYNTEAFF. The CDR3 bases are TGTGCCAGCAGTCCATACAACACTGAAGCTTTCTTT.

This clonotype was detected ten times or more. The chain is built from TRBV29-1 and TRBJ2-1, with TRBD1 as a possible D gene (7 bases). The CDR3 has 14 amino acids. The ends were cut back, 5 bases at V and 7 bases at J, with 18 bases in the middle. Germline CDR1 SQVTM, CDR2 ANQGSEA. The CDR3 loop is CSVPRTGGFNEQFF. CDR3 DNA: TGCAGCGTTCCTAGGACAGGAGGGTTTAATGAGCAGTTCTTC.

This clonotype appeared once. This chain uses TRBV5-4 with TRBJ2-4; no firm D call. The germline CDR1 and CDR2 sequences are SGHNT and YYREEE (reference sequence). The CDR3 is 15 residues long. V shed 6 bases and J shed 1 base, with 14 bases lying between them. For the CDR3, the DNA is TGTGCCAGCAACTCCAAACATGAGGCCAAAAACATTCAGTACTTC. Translation gives CASNSKHEAKNIQYF.

The rearrangement links TRBV19 to TRBJ1-5, with a possible D match to TRBD1 (6 bases). The CDR3 length is 15 residues. Trimming took 9 bases from V and 5 from J, leaving 20 bases between them. Germline V gene sequence: CDR1 LNHDA, CDR2 SQIVND (reference sequence). This CDR3 reads CASCMTPGAYQPQHF. CDR3 nucleotide sequence: TGTGCCAGCTGTATGACCCCGGGGGCGTATCAGCCCCAGCATTTT.

On this clonotype: One end of the junction varies from germline; a read error may be responsible. This chain joins TRBV12-3 or TRBV12-4 and TRBJ1-1, with 7 positions matching TRBD1. The CDR3 spans 16 residues. CDR3 in DNA: TGTGCCGGCAGTAAAGGACAGGCGACGATGAACTCTGAAGCTTTCTTT. This codes for CAGSKGQATMNSEAFF.

Remarks on this clonotype: Its ends do not fully match the called genes, so a read error is possible. V and J are TRBV6-2 or TRBV6-3 and TRBJ2-1, with D unclear. Per germline, CDR1 MNHEY and CDR2 SVGEGT. The CDR3 extends over 14 amino acids. The CDR3 DNA sequence: TGTACCAGCAGTTACCAGCTGGAGCGCCCCCGGCAGTTCTTC. As protein: CTSSYQLERPRQFF.

V usage is TRBV2 and J usage is TRBJ2-7; tentative D call: TRBD1 (5 bases). The CDR3 sequence is 13 residues long. V shed 2 bases and J shed 5 bases, with 10 bases lying between them. Germline CDR1 SNHLY, CDR2 FYNNEI. The CDR3 here is CASSEQGINEQYF. The CDR3 nucleotides are TGTGCCAGCAGTGAACAGGGCATTAACGAGCAGTACTTC.

Note on this clonotype: The missing conserved phenylalanine or tryptophan at the end of this CDR3 makes a read error likely. It is unclear where the CDR3 begins or ends on the DNA, so no DNA is shown, and the CDR3 is as TCRdb lists it. The V gene is TRBV11-1, the J gene TRBJ2-7. Germline CDR1 SGHAT, CDR2 FQDESV (reference sequence). The CDR3 length equals 14 residues, ends included. The CDR3 loop is CASSRNLQSLEQHS.